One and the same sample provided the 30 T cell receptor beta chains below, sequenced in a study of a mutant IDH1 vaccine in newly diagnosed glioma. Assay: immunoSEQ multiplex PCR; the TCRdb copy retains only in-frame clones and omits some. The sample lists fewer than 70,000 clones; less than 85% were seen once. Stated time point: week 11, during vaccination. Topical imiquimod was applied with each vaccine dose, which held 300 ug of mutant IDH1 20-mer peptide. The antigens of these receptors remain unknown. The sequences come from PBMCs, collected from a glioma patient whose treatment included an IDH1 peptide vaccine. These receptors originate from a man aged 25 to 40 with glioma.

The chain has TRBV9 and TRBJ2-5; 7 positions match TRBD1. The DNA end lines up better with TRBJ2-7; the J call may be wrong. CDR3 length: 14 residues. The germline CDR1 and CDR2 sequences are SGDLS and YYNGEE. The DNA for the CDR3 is TGTGCCAGCAGTCCCGGGACAGTTGCCTACGAGCAGTACTTC. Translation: CASSPGTVAYEQYF.

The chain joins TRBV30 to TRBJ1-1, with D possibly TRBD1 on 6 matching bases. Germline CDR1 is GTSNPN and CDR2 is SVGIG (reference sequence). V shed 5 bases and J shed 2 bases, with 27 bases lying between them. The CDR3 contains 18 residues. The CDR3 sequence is CAWASLGQWGQLNTEAFF. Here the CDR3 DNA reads TGTGCCTGGGCGTCACTTGGGCAATGGGGACAACTAAACACTGAAGCTTTCTTT. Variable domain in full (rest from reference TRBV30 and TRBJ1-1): SQTIHQWPATLVQPVGSPLSLECTVEGTSNPNLYWYRQAAGRGLQLLFYSVGIGQISSEVPQNLSASRPQDRQFILSSKKLLLSDSGFYLCAWASLGQWGQLNTEAFFGQGTRLTVV.

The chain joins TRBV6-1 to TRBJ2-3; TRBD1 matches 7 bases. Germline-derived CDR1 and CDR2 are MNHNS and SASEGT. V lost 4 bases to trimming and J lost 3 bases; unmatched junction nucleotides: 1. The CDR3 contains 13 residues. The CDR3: CASSGQGTDTQYF. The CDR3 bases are TGTGCCAGCAGTGGACAGGGAACAGATACGCAGTATTTT.

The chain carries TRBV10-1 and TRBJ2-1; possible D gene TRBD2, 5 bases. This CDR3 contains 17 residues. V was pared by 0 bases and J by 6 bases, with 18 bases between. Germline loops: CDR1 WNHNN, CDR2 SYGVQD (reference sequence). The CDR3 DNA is TGCGCCAGCAGTGAGTCTGAGTCGGGATTTCGGGGCAATGAGCAGTTCTTC. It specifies CASSESESGFRGNEQFF.

The CDR3 protein is CAISEQAGAYNEQFF. Written as DNA, the CDR3 is TGTGCCATCAGTGAACAAGCGGGAGCCTACAATGAGCAGTTCTTC. V gene TRBV10-3 combines with J gene TRBJ2-1, with 8 bases that match TRBD2. Trimming cost V 3 bases and J 2 bases; bases outside gene matches: 3. From germline, CDR1 is ENHRY and CDR2 SYGVKD. The CDR3 has 15 residues.

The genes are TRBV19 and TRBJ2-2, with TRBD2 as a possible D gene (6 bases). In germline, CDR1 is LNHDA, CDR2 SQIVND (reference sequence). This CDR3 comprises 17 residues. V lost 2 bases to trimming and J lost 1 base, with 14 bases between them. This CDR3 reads CASSISQSGVNTGELFF. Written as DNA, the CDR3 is TGTGCCAGTAGTATATCCCAGTCGGGGGTGAACACCGGGGAGCTGTTTTTT.

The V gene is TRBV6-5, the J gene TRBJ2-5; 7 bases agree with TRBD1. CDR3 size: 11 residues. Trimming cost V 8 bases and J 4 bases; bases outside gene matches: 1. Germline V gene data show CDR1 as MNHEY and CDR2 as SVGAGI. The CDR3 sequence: CASGTAETQYF. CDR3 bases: TGTGCCAGCGGGACAGCAGAGACCCAGTACTTC.

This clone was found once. CDR3 loop: CASSPGDSANEKLFF. CDR3 DNA sequence: TGTGCCAGCAGCCCCGGGGACAGCGCTAATGAAAAACTGTTTTTT. This chain uses TRBV9 with TRBJ1-4, with 7 bases lining up with TRBD1. Germline values: CDR1 SGDLS, CDR2 YYNGEE. The CDR3 is 15 amino acids. The trim removed 4 bases at V and 3 bases at J, leaving 6 bases unmatched. The full variable domain, completed using reference TRBV9 and TRBJ1-4, is DSGVTQTPKHLITATGQRVTLRCSPRSGDLSVYWYQQSLDQGLQFLIQYYNGEERAKGNILERFSAQQFPDLHSELNLSSLELGDSALYFCASSPGDSANEKLFFGSGTQLSVL.

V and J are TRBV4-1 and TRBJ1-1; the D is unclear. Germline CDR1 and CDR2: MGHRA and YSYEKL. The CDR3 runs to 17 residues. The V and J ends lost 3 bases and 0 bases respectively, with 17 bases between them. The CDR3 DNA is TGCGCCAGCAGCCAGTCCCACCGGGTTGGTGTGAACACTGAAGCTTTCTTT. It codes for CASSQSHRVGVNTEAFF.

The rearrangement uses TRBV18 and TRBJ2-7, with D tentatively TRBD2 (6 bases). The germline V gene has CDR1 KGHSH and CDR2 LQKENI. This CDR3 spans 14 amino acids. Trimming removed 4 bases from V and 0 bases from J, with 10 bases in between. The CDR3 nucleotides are TGTGCCAGCTCACTTCAGACTAGCTCCTACGAGCAGTACTTC. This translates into CASSLQTSSYEQYF.

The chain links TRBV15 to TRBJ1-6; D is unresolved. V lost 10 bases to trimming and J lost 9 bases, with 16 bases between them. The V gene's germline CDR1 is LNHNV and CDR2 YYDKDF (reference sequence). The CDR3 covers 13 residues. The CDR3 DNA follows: TGTGCCATATCAAGTGGTTGGGGTTCACCCCTCCACTTT. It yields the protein CAISSGWGSPLHF.

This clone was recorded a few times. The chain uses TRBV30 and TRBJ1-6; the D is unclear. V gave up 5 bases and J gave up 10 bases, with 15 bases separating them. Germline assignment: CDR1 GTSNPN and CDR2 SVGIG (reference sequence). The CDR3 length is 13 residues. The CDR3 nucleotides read TGTGCCTGGGATAGATGGGGTAGGTCACCCCTCCACTTT. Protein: CAWDRWGRSPLHF.

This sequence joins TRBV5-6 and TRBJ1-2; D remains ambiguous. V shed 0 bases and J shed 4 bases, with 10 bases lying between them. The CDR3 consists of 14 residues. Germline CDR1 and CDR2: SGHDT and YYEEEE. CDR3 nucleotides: TGTGCCAGCAGCTTGGTCCACCCCTCCTATGGCTACACCTTC. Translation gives CASSLVHPSYGYTF. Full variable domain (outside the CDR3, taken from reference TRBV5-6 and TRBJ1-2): DAGVTQSPTHLIKTRGQQVTLRCSPKSGHDTVSWYQQALGQGPQFIFQYYEEEERQRGNFPDRFSGHQFPNYSSELNVNALLLGDSALYLCASSLVHPSYGYTFGSGTRLTVV.

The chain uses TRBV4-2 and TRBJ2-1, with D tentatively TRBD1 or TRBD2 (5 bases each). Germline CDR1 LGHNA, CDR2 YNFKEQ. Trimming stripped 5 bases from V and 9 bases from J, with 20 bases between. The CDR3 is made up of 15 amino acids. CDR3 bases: TGTGCCAGCAGCAGGCAGGCCGGGGACGCGGGTGAGCAGTTCTTC. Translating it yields CASSRQAGDAGEQFF.

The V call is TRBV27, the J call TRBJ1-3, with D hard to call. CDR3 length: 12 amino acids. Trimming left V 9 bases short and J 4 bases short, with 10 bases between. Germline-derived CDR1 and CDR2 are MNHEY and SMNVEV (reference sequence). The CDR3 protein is CARILGGNTIYF. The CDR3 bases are TGTGCCAGGATTTTGGGGGGAAACACCATATATTTT.

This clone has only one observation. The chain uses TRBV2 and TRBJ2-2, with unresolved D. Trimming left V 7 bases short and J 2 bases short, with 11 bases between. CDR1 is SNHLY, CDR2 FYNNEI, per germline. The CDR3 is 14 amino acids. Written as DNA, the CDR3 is TGTGCCAGCACGAGGAGAGGTAACACCGGGGAGCTGTTTTTT. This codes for CASTRRGNTGELFF.

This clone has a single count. This chain's CDR3 is CASSLDLGPGPPYEQYF. CDR3 DNA sequence: TGTGCCAGCAGCTTGGATTTAGGGCCAGGGCCCCCCTACGAGCAGTACTTC. The rearrangement joins TRBV5-8 to TRBJ2-7, with a weak D call TRBD1 (5 bases). Germline V gene sequence: CDR1 SGHTS, CDR2 YDEGEE. Deletions cut 0 bases from V and 2 bases from J, with 18 bases between. The CDR3 is made up of 17 amino acids.

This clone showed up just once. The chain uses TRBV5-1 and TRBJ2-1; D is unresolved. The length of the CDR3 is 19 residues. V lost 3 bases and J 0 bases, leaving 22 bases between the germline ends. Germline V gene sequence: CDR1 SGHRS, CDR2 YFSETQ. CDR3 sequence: CASSYPLMRQSSSYNEQFF. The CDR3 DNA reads TGCGCCAGCAGCTATCCCCTCATGAGGCAGTCGAGCTCCTACAATGAGCAGTTCTTC.

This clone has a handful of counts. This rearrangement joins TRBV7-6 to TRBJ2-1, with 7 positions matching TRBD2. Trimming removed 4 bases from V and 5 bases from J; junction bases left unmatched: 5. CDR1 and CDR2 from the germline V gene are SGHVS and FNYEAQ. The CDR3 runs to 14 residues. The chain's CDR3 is CASSSPAGDNEQFF. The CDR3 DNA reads TGTGCCAGCAGCTCCCCGGCGGGAGACAATGAGCAGTTCTTC.

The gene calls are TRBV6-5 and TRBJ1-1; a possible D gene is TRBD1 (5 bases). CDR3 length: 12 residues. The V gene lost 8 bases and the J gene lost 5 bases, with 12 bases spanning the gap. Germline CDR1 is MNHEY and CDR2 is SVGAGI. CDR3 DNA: TGTGCCAGCGGAGGAAGGGGAACTGAAGCTTTCTTT. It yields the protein CASGGRGTEAFF.

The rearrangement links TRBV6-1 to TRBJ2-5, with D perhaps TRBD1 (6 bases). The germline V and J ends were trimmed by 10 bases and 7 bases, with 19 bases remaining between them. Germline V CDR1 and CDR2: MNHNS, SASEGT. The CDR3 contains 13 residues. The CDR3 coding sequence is TGTGCCACCCAAAGAGGACAGTTGGGGACCCAGTACTTC. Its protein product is CATQRGQLGTQYF.

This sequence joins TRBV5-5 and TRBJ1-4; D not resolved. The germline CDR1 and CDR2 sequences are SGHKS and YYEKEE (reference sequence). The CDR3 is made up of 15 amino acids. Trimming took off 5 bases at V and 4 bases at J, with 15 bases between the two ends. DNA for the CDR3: TGTGCCAGCAGTTCTGGACGGTGGAATAATGAAAAACTGTTTTTT. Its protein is CASSSGRWNNEKLFF.

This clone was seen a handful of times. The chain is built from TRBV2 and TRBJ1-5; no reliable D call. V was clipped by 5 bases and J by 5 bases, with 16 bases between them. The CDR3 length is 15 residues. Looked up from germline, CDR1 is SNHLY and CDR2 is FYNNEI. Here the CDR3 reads CASSPRTVPYQPQHF. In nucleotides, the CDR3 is TGTGCCAGCAGTCCTAGGACGGTTCCCTATCAGCCCCAGCATTTT.

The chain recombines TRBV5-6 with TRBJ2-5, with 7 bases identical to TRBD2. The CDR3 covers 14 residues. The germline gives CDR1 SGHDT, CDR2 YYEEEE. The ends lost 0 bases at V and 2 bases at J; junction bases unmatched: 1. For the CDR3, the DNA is TGTGCCAGCAGCTTGGGGACTAGGCAAGAGACCCAGTACTTC. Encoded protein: CASSLGTRQETQYF.

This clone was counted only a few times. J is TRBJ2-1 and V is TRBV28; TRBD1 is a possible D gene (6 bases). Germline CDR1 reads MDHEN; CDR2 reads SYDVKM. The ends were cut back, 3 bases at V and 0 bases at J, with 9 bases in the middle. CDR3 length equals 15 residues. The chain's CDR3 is CASSFQGSSYNEQFF. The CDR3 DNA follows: TGTGCCAGCAGTTTTCAGGGGAGCTCCTACAATGAGCAGTTCTTC.

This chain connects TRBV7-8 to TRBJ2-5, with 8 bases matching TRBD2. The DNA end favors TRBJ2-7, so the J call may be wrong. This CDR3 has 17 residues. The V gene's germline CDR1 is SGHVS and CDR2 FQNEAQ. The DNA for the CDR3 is TGTGCCAGCAGCTCAGGTATTCCGGGACTAGATCCCTACGAGCAGTACTTC. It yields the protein CASSSGIPGLDPYEQYF.

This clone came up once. The CDR3 sequence is CASSLRPRQATNEKLFF. CDR3 sequence (DNA): TGTGCCAGCTCACTGAGACCTCGACAGGCAACTAATGAAAAACTGTTTTTT. The rearrangement links TRBV18 to TRBJ1-4, with D possibly TRBD1 on 6 matching bases. The CDR3 totals 17 residues. CDR1 is KGHSH and CDR2 is LQKENI in the germline V gene. Trimming removed 4 bases at V and 0 bases at J, with 15 bases between.

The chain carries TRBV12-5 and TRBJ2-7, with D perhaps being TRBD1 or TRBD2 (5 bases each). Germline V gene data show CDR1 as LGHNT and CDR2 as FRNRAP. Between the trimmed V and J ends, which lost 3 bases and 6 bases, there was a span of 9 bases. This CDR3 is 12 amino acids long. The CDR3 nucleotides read TGTGCTAGTGGTTTCTCGGGGCGCGAGCAGTACTTC. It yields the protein CASGFSGREQYF.

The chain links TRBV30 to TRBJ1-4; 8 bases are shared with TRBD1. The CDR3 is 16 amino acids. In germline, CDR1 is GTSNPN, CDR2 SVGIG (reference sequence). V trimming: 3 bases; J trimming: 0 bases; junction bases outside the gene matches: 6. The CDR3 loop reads CAWRMTGAATNEKLFF. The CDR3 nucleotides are TGTGCCTGGAGAATGACAGGGGCCGCAACTAATGAAAAACTGTTTTTT.

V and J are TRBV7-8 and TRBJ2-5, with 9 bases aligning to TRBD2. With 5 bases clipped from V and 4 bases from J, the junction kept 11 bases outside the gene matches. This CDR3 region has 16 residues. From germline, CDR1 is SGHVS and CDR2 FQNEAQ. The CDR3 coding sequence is TGTGCCAGCAGCCTAGGTACAATAGCGGGAGTAGAGACCCAGTACTTC. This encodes CASSLGTIAGVETQYF.